What follows are 10 T cell receptor beta chains derived from one specimen sequenced in a study of spatial heterogeneity in lung cancer. The sample's time point: blood at routine non-recurrence follow-up after resection. TCRdb called the 5' RACE reads again in MiXCR, with one record for every CDR3 protein. The sample comprises more than 9,000 distinct CDR3 sequences, 20% to 25% of which are singletons, and 35% to 50% rests with the top ten. Sequencing was performed on PBMCs, taken at follow-up. These TCRs come from a male donor with early-stage non-small cell lung cancer.

This clonotype was counted between two and nine times. This sequence may be a read error, since a much larger clone differs from it by one base. J is TRBJ2-5 and V is TRBV7-9; weak D call: TRBD1 (6 bases). The germline CDR1 and CDR2 sequences are SEHNR and FQNEAQ (reference sequence). V gave up 2 bases and J gave up 5 bases, with 18 bases separating them. The CDR3 consists of 16 residues. The CDR3 region has the DNA TGTGCCAGCAGCTTACCAGGGGCGACCCTATGGGAGACCCAGTACTTC. It codes for CASSLPGATLWETQYF.

The chain uses TRBV9 and TRBJ2-3, with 7 positions matching TRBD2. V shed 3 bases and J 2 bases; nucleotides not matched to a gene: 3. The germline CDR1 and CDR2 sequences are SGDLS and YYNGEE. This CDR3 region has 14 residues. CDR3 loop: CASSGRDYTDTQYF. The CDR3 nucleotides read TGTGCCAGCAGCGGCCGGGACTACACAGATACGCAGTATTTT.

The chain joins TRBV20-1 to TRBJ2-3, with TRBD1 matching over 10 bases. V shed 2 bases and J 4 bases; nucleotides not matched to a gene: 6. Per the germline V gene, CDR1 is DFQATT and CDR2 is SNEGSKA (reference sequence). The CDR3 sequence is 15 residues long. The CDR3 loop reads CSARSGQGIADTQYF. The CDR3 nucleotides read TGCAGTGCTAGATCGGGACAGGGGATAGCAGATACGCAGTATTTT.

This clonotype was detected ten times or more. This chain joins TRBV2 and TRBJ1-5, with no clear D. Per the germline V gene, CDR1 is SNHLY and CDR2 is FYNNEI. V was trimmed by 2 bases and J by 1 base, leaving 6 bases between them. This CDR3 region has 14 residues. The CDR3 loop is CASSETLSNQPQHF. The CDR3 region has the DNA TGTGCCAGCAGTGAAACGCTCAGCAATCAGCCCCAGCATTTT.

This clonotype was seen only a few times. The CDR3: CASSQIAGERQETQYF. The DNA for the CDR3 is TGTGCCAGCAGCCAAATAGCGGGAGAGAGACAAGAGACCCAGTACTTC. The V gene is TRBV28, the J gene TRBJ2-5; 9 positions agree with TRBD2. V lost 6 bases, J lost 2 bases, and 10 bases stayed unmatched. Germline V gene sequence: CDR1 MDHEN, CDR2 SYDVKM. The CDR3 is 16 amino acids. Filled out from reference TRBV28 and TRBJ2-5, the complete variable domain reads DVKVTQSSRYLVKRTGEKVFLECVQDMDHENMFWYRQDPGLGLRLIYFSYDVKMKEKGDIPEGYSVSREKKERFSLILESASTNQTSMYLCASSQIAGERQETQYFGPGTRLLVL.

This clonotype counts as medium-sized. J is TRBJ1-1 and V is TRBV5-6; no reliable D call. Deletions cut 1 base from V and 7 bases from J, with 8 bases between. This CDR3 region has 12 residues. Looked up from germline, CDR1 is SGHDT and CDR2 is YYEEEE. CDR3 sequence reads: CASSLRGNEAFF. The DNA of the CDR3 is TGTGCCAGCAGCTTGAGAGGAAATGAAGCTTTCTTT.

This clonotype occurred many times. The chain employs TRBV20-1 and TRBJ2-4; a weak D match, TRBD2 (5 bases). With 0 bases removed from V and 5 bases from J, the gap between germline ends came to 11 bases. CDR3 size: 14 residues. In germline, CDR1 is DFQATT, CDR2 SNEGSKA (reference sequence). CDR3: CSAREGVRQNIQYF. Here the CDR3 DNA reads TGCAGTGCTAGAGAGGGAGTGCGCCAAAACATTCAGTACTTC.

The chain carries TRBV5-1 and TRBJ1-4; D may be TRBD1 (5 bases). The CDR3 loop spans 14 amino acids. The germline CDR1 and CDR2 sequences are SGHRS and YFSETQ. The V gene lost 4 bases and the J gene lost 2 bases, with 9 bases spanning the gap. CDR3 DNA: TGCGCCAGCAGCCTTGGGGGGACTAATGAAAAACTGTTTTTT. It is translated as CASSLGGTNEKLFF. The full variable domain, completed using reference TRBV5-1 and TRBJ1-4, is KAGVTQTPRYLIKTRGQQVTLSCSPISGHRSVSWYQQTPGQGLQFLFEYFSETQRNKGNFPGRFSGRQFSNSRSEMNVSTLELGDSALYLCASSLGGTNEKLFFGSGTQLSVL.

There are many counts of this clonotype. The CDR3 DNA sequence: TGTGCCAGCAGCCCAGACCCCTTCAAGGGGGCGGTTGCTGGGTACACTGAAGCTTTCTTT. Protein product: CASSPDPFKGAVAGYTEAFF. The chain combines TRBV7-2 with TRBJ1-1, with 7 bases matching TRBD1. CDR3 length: 20 amino acids. The germline gives CDR1 SGHTA, CDR2 FQGNSA. Trimming at V came to 5 bases and at J to 3 bases, leaving 24 bases not matched to a gene.

This clonotype is termed medium-sized (0.01 to 0.1%). This chain joins TRBV5-1 and TRBJ2-7; TRBD1 aligns across 8 bases. Germline V gene lookup returns CDR1 SGHRS and CDR2 YFSETQ. This CDR3 contains 15 residues. J lost 5 bases, V lost 4 bases, and 11 bases had no gene match. CDR3 residues: CASSVNRDRIDEQYF. The CDR3 DNA reads TGCGCCAGCAGCGTAAACCGGGACAGGATCGACGAGCAGTACTTC.